The T cell receptor beta chain described here comes from a study of cytomegalovirus exposure and HLA in healthy donors. V was clipped by 5 bases and J by 7 bases, with 12 bases between them. CDR1 and CDR2 (germline): MNHEY, SMNVEV (reference sequence). The CDR3 length is 13 residues. Generated by immunoSEQ multiplex PCR, the TCRdb table keeps only in-frame clones and is missing some. The table lists about 240,000 clones, around nine tenths of them singletons. Sequencing input: PBMCs. The chain employs TRBV27 and TRBJ1-5, with D tentatively TRBD1 (5 bases). The sequence was obtained from a man between 18 and 29 years old in good health and CMV-seronegative. CDR3 nucleotides: TGTGCCAGCAGTCAGGGTATAAGACAGCCCCAGCATTTT. Its translation: CASSQGIRQPQHF.